This T cell receptor beta chain derives from a study of response to subunit inactivated influenza vaccine. Study results and caveats: Authors suggested that a seasonal influenza vaccination recruits few new T cells each time.

Turning to this clonotype: Its antigen is unidentified.

This CDR3 is 12 amino acids long. Germline CDR1 is SEHNR and CDR2 is FQNEAQ (reference sequence). The germline V and J ends were trimmed by 7 bases and 0 bases, with 7 bases remaining between them. TCRdb passed the RT-PCR reads through MiXCR, listing each CDR3 protein once. The table has about 190,000 distinct CDR3 sequences, approximately 14% seen once; the top ten hold about a quarter. This clonotype was sampled from a man in his forties or fifties who received an inactivated influenza vaccine. V gene TRBV7-9 combines with J gene TRBJ2-7; D is undetermined. The material was CD8+ T cells sorted from PBMCs, obtained roughly 5 days after vaccination. CDR3 sequence (DNA): TGTGCCAGCACCGGTTTCTCCTACGAGCAGTACTTC. This sequence encodes CASTGFSYEQYF.